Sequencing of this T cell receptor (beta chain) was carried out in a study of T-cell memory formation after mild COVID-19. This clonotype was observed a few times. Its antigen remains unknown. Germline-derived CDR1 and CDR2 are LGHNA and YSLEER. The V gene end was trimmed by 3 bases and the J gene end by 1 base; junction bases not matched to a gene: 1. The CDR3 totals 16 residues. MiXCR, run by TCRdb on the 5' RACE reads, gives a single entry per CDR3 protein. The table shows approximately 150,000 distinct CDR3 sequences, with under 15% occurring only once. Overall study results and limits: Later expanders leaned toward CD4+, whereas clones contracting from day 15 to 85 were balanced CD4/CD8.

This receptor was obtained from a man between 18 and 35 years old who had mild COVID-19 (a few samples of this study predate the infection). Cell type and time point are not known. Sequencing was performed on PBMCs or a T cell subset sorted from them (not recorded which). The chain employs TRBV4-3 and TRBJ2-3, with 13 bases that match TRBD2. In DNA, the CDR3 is TGCGCCAGCAGCCAGGGGACTAGCGGGGGCACAGATACGCAGTATTTT. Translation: CASSQGTSGGTDTQYF.